Listed below are T cell receptor beta chains from one sample, sequenced in a study of CD8 T cells in ankylosing spondylitis. TCRdb re-called the 5' RACE reads through MiXCR, storing one row per CDR3 protein. The sample shows more than 250,000 distinct CDR3 sequences, 11% of them seen only once. The sample consisted of blood, either unsorted or a sorted T cell fraction (not recorded which). The receptors shown here come from a female donor with ankylosing spondylitis or in good health (not recorded which). The CDR3 runs from the conserved cysteine through the conserved F or W. A D gene is named only where the DNA matches it firmly. Some rows have no size entry. The others give once, few or many, or a class for an expanded clone.

CDR3aa: CASSLPQGFGTDTQHF
CDR3nt: TGTGCCAGCAGTCTTCCTCAGGGCTTTGGGACAGATACGCAGCATTTT
j_gene: TRBJ1-5
v_gene: TRBV28
d_gene: TRBD1
abundance: NA

CDR3aa: CSAPKTTDRDNYGYTF
CDR3nt: TGCAGTGCTCCGAAAACCACGGACAGGGATAACTATGGCTACACCTTC
j_gene: TRBJ1-2
v_gene: TRBV20-1
d_gene: TRBD1
abundance: many

CDR3aa: CASSADSHTGELFF
CDR3nt: TGTGCCAGCAGCGCCGACAGCCACACCGGGGAGCTGTTTTTT
j_gene: TRBJ2-2
v_gene: TRBV7-9
d_gene: NA
abundance: many

CDR3aa: CASSLVDILNYEQYF
CDR3nt: TGTGCCAGCAGCTTGGTGGACATCCTTAACTACGAGCAGTACTTC
j_gene: TRBJ2-7
v_gene: TRBV5-5
d_gene: NA
abundance: many

CDR3aa: CATSDLGPNYNEQFF
CDR3nt: TGTGCCACCAGTGATTTGGGGCCCAACTACAATGAGCAGTTCTTC
j_gene: TRBJ2-1
v_gene: TRBV24-1
d_gene: NA
abundance: many

CDR3aa: CATSEWPDTQYF
CDR3nt: TGTGCCACCAGTGAATGGCCAGATACGCAGTATTTT
j_gene: TRBJ2-3
v_gene: TRBV24-1
d_gene: NA
abundance: many

CDR3aa: CAISAPGGVYEQYF
CDR3nt: TGTGCCATCAGTGCACCGGGGGGGGTATACGAGCAGTACTTC
j_gene: TRBJ2-7
v_gene: TRBV10-3
d_gene: TRBD2
abundance: many

CDR3aa: CATSRANSGANVLTF
CDR3nt: TGTGCCACCAGCAGAGCCAATTCCGGGGCCAACGTCCTGACTTTC
j_gene: TRBJ2-6
v_gene: TRBV15
d_gene: NA
abundance: NA

CDR3aa: CSANRDGGLNQPQHF
CDR3nt: TGCAGTGCCAACCGGGACGGAGGTTTGAATCAGCCCCAGCATTTT
j_gene: TRBJ1-5
v_gene: TRBV20-1
d_gene: NA
abundance: many

CDR3aa: CSARQQGRQPQHF
CDR3nt: TGCAGTGCTAGACAACAGGGGCGGCAGCCCCAGCATTTT
j_gene: TRBJ1-5
v_gene: TRBV20-1
d_gene: TRBD1
abundance: few

CDR3aa: CASSTPEGRSTGELFF
CDR3nt: TGTGCCAGCAGTACCCCGGAGGGGAGGTCAACCGGGGAGCTGTTTTTT
j_gene: TRBJ2-2
v_gene: TRBV6-2/TRBV6-3
d_gene: NA
abundance: many

CDR3aa: CASSYNPARGQFSNQPQHF
CDR3nt: TGTGCCAGCAGTTACAACCCCGCCCGGGGGCAGTTTAGCAATCAGCCCCAGCATTTT
j_gene: TRBJ1-5
v_gene: TRBV6-5
d_gene: NA
abundance: NA

CDR3aa: CSARVGRGYGYTF
CDR3nt: TGCAGTGCTAGGGTTGGCAGGGGATATGGCTACACCTTC
j_gene: TRBJ1-2
v_gene: TRBV20-1
d_gene: NA
abundance: many

CDR3aa: CASSPPPGTNDNEQFF
CDR3nt: TGTGCCAGCAGCCCCCCCCCGGGGACTAACGACAATGAGCAGTTCTTC
j_gene: TRBJ2-1
v_gene: TRBV7-2
d_gene: TRBD2
abundance: NA